The present entry profiles one T cell receptor beta chain with its context. Its cognate antigen is unknown. A much more abundant neighbour one base away suggests this may be a read error. This sample was included in a study of T cell repertoires in cytomegalovirus infection. Turning to the study itself: Evidence of both CMV infection and a matching HLA type came from public TCR beta signatures. Study-level results: HLA-C-restricted CMV clonotypes gave the most frequent clonotype in two of eight donors. The study identified carriers of CMV plus the relevant HLA from cumulative public TCR beta family frequency.

TCRdb re-called the reads through MiXCR, storing one row per CDR3 protein. The sample consists of 150,000 to 200,000 distinct CDR3 sequences, 14% of them appearing once. Trimming left V 6 bases short and J 9 bases short, with 18 bases between. CDR3 length equals 15 residues. V gene TRBV12-3 or TRBV12-4 combines with J gene TRBJ1-6; possibly TRBD1 for D (5 bases). The sample consisted of PBMCs. The receptor was isolated from a human donor in good health (CMV status not recorded). Some clones in this sample may be carry-over from other donors' samples. The CDR3 DNA sequence: TGTGCCAGCAGCCCTAGCAGGGCGGGAAGTTCACCCCTCCACTTT. Its protein is CASSPSRAGSSPLHF.